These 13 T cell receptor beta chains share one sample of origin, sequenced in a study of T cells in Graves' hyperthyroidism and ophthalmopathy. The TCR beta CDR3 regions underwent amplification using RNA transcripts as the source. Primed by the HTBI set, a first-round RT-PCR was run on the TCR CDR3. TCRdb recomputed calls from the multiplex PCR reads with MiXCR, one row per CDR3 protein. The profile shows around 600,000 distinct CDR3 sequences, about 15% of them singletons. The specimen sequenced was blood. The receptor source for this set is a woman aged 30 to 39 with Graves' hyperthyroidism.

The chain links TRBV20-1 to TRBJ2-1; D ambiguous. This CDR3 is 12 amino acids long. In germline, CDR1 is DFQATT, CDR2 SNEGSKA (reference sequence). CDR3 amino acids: CSPRDNYNEQFF. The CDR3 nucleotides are TGCAGCCCGCGAGACAACTACAATGAGCAGTTCTTC.

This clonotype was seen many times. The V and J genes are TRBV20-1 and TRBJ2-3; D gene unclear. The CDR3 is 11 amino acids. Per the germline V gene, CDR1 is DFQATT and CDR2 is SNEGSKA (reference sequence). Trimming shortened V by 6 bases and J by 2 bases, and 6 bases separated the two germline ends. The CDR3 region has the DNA TGCAGTGCAAAACCCACAGATACGCAGTATTTT. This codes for CSAKPTDTQYF.

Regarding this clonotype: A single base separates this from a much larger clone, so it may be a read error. The CDR3 nucleotides are TGCAGTGCTAGAGATCCTATGGGGACAGGGGCCTACGAGCAGTACTTC. This gives the protein CSARDPMGTGAYEQYF. The chain combines TRBV20-1 with TRBJ2-7, with TRBD1 matching 10 bases. Germline V lookup: CDR1 DFQATT, CDR2 SNEGSKA (reference sequence). This CDR3 comprises 16 residues. The V and J ends lost 0 bases and 2 bases, in that order; junction bases with no gene match: 7.

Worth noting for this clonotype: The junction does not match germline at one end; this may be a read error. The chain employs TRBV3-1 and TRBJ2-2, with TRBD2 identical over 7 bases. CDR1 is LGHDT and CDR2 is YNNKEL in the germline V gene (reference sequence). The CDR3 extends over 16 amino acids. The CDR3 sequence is CASSQLAGVNTGGLFF. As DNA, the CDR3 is TGTGCCAGCAGCCAATTGGCGGGAGTTAACACCGGGGGGCTGTTTTTT.

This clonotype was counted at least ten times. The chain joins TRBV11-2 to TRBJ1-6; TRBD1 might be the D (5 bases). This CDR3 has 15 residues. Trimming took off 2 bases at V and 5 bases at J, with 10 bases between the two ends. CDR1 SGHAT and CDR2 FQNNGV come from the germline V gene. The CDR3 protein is CASSLRGADNSPLHF. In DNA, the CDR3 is TGTGCCAGCAGCTTACGAGGGGCGGATAATTCACCCCTCCACTTT.

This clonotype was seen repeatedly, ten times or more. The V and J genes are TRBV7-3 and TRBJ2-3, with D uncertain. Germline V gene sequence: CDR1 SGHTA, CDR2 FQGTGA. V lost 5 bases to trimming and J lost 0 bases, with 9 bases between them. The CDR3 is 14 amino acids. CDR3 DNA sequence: TGTGCCAGCAGCCCCACTTTCAGCACAGATACGCAGTATTTT. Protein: CASSPTFSTDTQYF.

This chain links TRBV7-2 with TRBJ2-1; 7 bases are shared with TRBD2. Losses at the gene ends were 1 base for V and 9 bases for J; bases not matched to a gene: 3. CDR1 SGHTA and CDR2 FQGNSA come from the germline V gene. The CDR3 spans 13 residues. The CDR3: CASSLGTSREQFF. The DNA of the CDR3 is TGTGCCAGCAGCTTAGGGACTAGTCGTGAGCAGTTCTTC.

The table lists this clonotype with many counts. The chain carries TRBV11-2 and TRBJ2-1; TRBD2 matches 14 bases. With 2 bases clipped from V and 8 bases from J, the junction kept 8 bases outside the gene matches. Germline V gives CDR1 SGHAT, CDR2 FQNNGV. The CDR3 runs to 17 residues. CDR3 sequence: CASSLKRLAGGPDEQFF. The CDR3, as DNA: TGTGCCAGCAGCTTAAAACGACTAGCGGGAGGGCCCGATGAGCAGTTCTTC.

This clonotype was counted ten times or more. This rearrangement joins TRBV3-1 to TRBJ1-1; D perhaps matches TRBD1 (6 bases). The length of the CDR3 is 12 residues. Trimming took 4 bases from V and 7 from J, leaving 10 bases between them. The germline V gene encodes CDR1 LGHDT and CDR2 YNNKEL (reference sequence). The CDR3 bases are TGTGCCAGCAGCCTTGGACAGATTGAAGCTTTCTTT. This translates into CASSLGQIEAFF.

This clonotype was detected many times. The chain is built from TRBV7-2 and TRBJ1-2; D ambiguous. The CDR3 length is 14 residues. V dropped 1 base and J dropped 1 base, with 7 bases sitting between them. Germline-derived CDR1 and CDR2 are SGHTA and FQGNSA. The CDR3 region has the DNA TGTGCCAGCAGCTTAGTGGATTTTAACTATGGCTACACCTTC. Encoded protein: CASSLVDFNYGYTF. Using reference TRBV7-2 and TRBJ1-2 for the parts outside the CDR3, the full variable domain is GAGVSQSPSNKVTEKGKDVELRCDPISGHTALYWYRQSLGQGLEFLIYFQGNSAPDKSGLPSDRFSAERTGGSVSTLTIQRTQQEDSAVYLCASSLVDFNYGYTFGSGTRLTVV.

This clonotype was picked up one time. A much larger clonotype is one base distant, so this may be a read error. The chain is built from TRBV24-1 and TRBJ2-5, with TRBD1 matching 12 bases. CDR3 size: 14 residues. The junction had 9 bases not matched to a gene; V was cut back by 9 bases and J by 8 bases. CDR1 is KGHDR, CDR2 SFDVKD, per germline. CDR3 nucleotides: TGTGCCACCTCCGGGACAGGGGGCATAGATACCCAGTACTTC. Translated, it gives CATSGTGGIDTQYF.

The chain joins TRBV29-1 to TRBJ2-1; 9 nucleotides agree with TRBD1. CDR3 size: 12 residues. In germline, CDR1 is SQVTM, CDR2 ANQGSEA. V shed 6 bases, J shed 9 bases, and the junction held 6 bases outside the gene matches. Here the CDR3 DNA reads TGCAGCGTCGAACCGGGACAGGGTGAGCAGTTCTTC. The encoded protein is CSVEPGQGEQFF.

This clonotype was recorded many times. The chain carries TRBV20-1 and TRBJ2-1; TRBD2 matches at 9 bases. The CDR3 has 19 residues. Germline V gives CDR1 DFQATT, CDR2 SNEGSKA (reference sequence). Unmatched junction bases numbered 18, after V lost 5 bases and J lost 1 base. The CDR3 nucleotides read TGCAGTGCTCCATCACCGACGGCGGGAGGGCCTCTATCCTACAATGAGCAGTTCTTC. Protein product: CSAPSPTAGGPLSYNEQFF.